The present entry profiles one T cell receptor beta chain with its context. Its antigen remains unknown. TCRdb fed the reads into MiXCR, producing one record per CDR3 protein. Of about half a million distinct CDR3 sequences in the sample, approximately 40% were seen once. This specimen comes from a study of T cell repertoires in cytomegalovirus infection. Looking at the study overall: Public TCR beta signatures indicated both CMV infection and matching HLA type. Study findings and constraints: Totalled public TCR beta family frequency picked out people who carried CMV plus the relevant HLA. In two of eight donors, the top clonotype was HLA-C-restricted CMV-specific.

The CDR3 is made up of 13 amino acids. Germline CDR1 reads SNHLY; CDR2 reads FYNNEI. After removal of 8 bases from V and 1 base from J, the junction contained 4 bases not matched to a gene. The specimen comprised cultured PBMCs, sampled from culture after CMV antigen stimulation. The TCR sequence derives from a human donor in good health (CMV status not recorded). Some clones in this sample may be carry-over from other donors' samples. The chain recombines TRBV2 with TRBJ1-2; 7 nucleotides line up with TRBD1. The CDR3 is CASHRDSNYGYTF. In DNA, the CDR3 is TGTGCCAGCCACAGGGACAGTAACTATGGCTACACCTTC.